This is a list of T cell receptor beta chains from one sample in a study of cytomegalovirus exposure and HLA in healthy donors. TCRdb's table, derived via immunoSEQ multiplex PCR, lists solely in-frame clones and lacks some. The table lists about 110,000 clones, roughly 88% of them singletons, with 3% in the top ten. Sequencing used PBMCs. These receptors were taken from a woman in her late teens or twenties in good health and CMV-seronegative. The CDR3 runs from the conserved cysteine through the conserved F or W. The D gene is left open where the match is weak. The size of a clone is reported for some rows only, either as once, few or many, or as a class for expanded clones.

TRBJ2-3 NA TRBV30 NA TGTGCCTCAGCTGTCGGGAAATTGGCAGATACGCAGTATTTT CASAVGKLADTQYF
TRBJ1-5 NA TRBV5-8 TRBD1 TGTGCCTCCCAAGTAGGGGGCTTAGTTCAGCCCCAGCATTTT CASQVGGLVQPQHF
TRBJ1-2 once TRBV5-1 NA TGCGCCAGCAGCTTCCTTCCGACAGCGAACTATGGCTACACCTTC CASSFLPTANYGYTF
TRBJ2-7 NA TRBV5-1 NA TGCGCCAGCAGCTCCGGAGTACCCCCCTACGAGCAGTACTTC CASSSGVPPYEQYF
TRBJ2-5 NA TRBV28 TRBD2 TGTGCCAGCAGTTCCTCCGGGACTAGCGGCCAAGAGACCCAGTACTTC CASSSSGTSGQETQYF
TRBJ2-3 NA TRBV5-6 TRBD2 TGTGCCAGCAGCCCCAGGACTAGCGGGGGGGCTCCTGATACGCAGTATTTT CASSPRTSGGAPDTQYF
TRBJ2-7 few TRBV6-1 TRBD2 TGTGCCAGCAGTGCTTCGGCGGGGGGGTCCTACGAGCAGTACTTC CASSASAGGSYEQYF
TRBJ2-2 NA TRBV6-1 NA TGTGCCCTGCGCGGGGGCAAAACCGGGGAGCTGTTTTTT CALRGGKTGELFF
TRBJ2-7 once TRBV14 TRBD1 TGTGCCAGCAGCCCTTCGTACAGGTGGGACAGGATCACCTACGAGCAGTACTTC CASSPSYRWDRITYEQYF
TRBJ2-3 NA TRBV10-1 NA TGCGCCAGCGGGAGAGTCACTCGCACAGATACGCAGTATTTT CASGRVTRTDTQYF
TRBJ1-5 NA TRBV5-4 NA TGTGCCAGCAGCTTGGGCAGGGGTAATCAGCCCCAGCATTTT CASSLGRGNQPQHF
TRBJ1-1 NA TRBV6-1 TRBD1 TGTGCCAGCAGTGTCGCCGGGACAGGGGGCACTGAAGCTTTCTTT CASSVAGTGGTEAFF
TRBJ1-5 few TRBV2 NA TGTGCCAGCAGTGAATGGGGTAGGACAAATCAGCCCCAGCATTTT CASSEWGRTNQPQHF
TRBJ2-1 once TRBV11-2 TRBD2 TGTGCCAGCAGCTTTCTAGCGGGGGTTTACAATGAGCAGTTCTTC CASSFLAGVYNEQFF
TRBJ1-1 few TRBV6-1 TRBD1 TGTGCCAGCAATGACAGGGAGGGCACTGAAGCTTTCTTT CASNDREGTEAFF
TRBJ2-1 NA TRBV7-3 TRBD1 TGTGCCAGCAGCTTTGACAGGGGGCCCAATGAGCAGTTCTTC CASSFDRGPNEQFF
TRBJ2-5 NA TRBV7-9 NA TGTGCCAGCAGAGGGGGGGCAGGGGAGACCCAGTACTTC CASRGGAGETQYF
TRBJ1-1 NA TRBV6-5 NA TGTGCCAGCAGTTACGGCAGGGTGAACACTGAAGCTTTCTTT CASSYGRVNTEAFF
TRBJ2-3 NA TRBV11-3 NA TGTGCCAGCAGCGAACAGGTCACAGATACGCAGTATTTT CASSEQVTDTQYF
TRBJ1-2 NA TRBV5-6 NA TGTGCCAGCAGCTTGGCGGGGTTGGGCTATGGCTACACCTTC CASSLAGLGYGYTF
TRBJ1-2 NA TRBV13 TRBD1 TGTGCCAGCAGCTCACGGGGGACAGAAGTGTATGGCTACACCTTC CASSSRGTEVYGYTF
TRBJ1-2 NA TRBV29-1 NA TGCAGCGCCTTCTCCGGGACTCCTTATGGAGGCTACACCTTC CSAFSGTPYGGYTF
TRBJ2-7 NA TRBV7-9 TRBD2 TGTGCCAGCAGCTTAGCCCTTGCAGCGGGGGTCTACGAGCAGTACTTC CASSLALAAGVYEQYF
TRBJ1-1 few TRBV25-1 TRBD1 TGTGCCAGCAGGGGGGGGACAGGGGCTGAAGCTTTCTTT CASRGGTGAEAFF
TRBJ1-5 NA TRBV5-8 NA TGTGCCAGCAGACTGGGCAGGAACAATCAGCCCCAGCATTTT CASRLGRNNQPQHF
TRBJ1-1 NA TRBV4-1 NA TGCGCCAGCAGCCTCTTAGAAGGGGGAGACACTGAAGCTTTCTTT CASSLLEGGDTEAFF
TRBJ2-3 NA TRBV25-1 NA TGTGCCAGCATAGCTCAGGGTTTAGGTCACACAGATACGCAGTATTTT CASIAQGLGHTDTQYF
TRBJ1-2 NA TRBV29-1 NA TGCAGCGGACAGACAGCGAATGGCTACACCTTC CSGQTANGYTF
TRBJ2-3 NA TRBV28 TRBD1 TGTGCCAGCACCGACCAGGGGGCGGGTCCCCGCACAGATACGCAGTATTTT CASTDQGAGPRTDTQYF
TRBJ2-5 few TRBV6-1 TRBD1 TGTGCCAGCAGTGAAAGGGTGGGACAGATCCAAGAGACCCAGTACTTC CASSERVGQIQETQYF
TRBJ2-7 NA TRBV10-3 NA TGTGCCATCAGTGAAGGGGCCACCTACGAGCAGTACTTC CAISEGATYEQYF
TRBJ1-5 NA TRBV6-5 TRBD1 TGTGCCAGCGGTCAGGGGGGTCTCCAGCCCCAGCATTTT CASGQGGLQPQHF
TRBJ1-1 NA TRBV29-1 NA TGCAGCGTTGAACAGGGGCTGTTTCTTGAAGCTTTCTTT CSVEQGLFLEAFF
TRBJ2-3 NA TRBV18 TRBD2 TGTGCCAGCTCACCTCTAGCGGGGGGTATCGCAGATACGCAGTATTTT CASSPLAGGIADTQYF
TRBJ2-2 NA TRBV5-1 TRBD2 TGCGCCAGCAGCCTGCGGACTAGCGGGGGGGCCGGGGAGCTGTTTTTT CASSLRTSGGAGELFF
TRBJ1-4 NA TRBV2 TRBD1 TGTGCCAGCAGCGGACAGGGGTTCCCAACTAATGAAAAACTGTTTTTT CASSGQGFPTNEKLFF
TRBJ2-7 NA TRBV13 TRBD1 TGTGCCAGCAGCTTAGGGGACAGGTCCTACGAGCAGTACTTC CASSLGDRSYEQYF
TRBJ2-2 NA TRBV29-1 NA TGCAGCGTTGAAGACCCACCAGGGTCGCTCACCGGGGAGCTGTTTTTT CSVEDPPGSLTGELFF
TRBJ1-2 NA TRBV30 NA TGTGCCTGGAGTGTAAGGGGTAAAGCAGCCGGCTACACCTTC CAWSVRGKAAGYTF
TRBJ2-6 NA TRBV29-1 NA TGCAGCGTCATGACTGAGTCTGGGGCCAACGTCCTGACTTTC CSVMTESGANVLTF
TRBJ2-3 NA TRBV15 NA TGTGCCACCAGCAGCGGGGGACCTAATTTCATTGATACGCAGTATTTT CATSSGGPNFIDTQYF
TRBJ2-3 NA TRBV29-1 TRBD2 TGCAGCGTTCCCCCGCGGGGGGCGCTCACAGATACGCAGTATTTT CSVPPRGALTDTQYF
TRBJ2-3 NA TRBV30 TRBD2 TGTGCCTGGGACCGGGGACTAGCGGGACTCACAGATACGCAGTATTTT CAWDRGLAGLTDTQYF
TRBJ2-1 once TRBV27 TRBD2 TGTGCCAGCAGTAGGATGCGGGGGGGCCACGACAATGAGCAGTTCTTC CASSRMRGGHDNEQFF
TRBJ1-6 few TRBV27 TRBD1 TGTGCCAGCACAATGGCAGGGGGGAATTCACCCCTCCACTTT CASTMAGGNSPLHF
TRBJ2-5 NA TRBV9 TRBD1 TGTGCCAGCAGCGCTGAGGGACAGGGGGAAGAGACCCAGTACTTC CASSAEGQGEETQYF
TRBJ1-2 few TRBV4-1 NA TGCGCCAGCAGCCAAGAGAGATCGCGATATGGCTACACCTTC CASSQERSRYGYTF
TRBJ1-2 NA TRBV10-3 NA TGTGCCATCAGTGAGTCTCGATACAGGGATAACTATGGCTACACCTTC CAISESRYRDNYGYTF
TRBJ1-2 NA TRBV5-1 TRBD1 TGCGCCAGCAGCTCGCCCGACAGGGTAAAAGGCTACACCTTC CASSSPDRVKGYTF
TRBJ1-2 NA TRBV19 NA TGTGCCAGTAGTACCGCGACAGGTGGGAACTATGGCTACACCTTC CASSTATGGNYGYTF
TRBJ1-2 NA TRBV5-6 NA TGTGCCAGCAGCTTCGGGAGGGTCGCGCACTATGGCTACACCTTC CASSFGRVAHYGYTF
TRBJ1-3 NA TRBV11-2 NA TGTGCCAGCAGCTCCCCCGGTAGTGCAAACTCTGGAAACACCATATATTTT CASSSPGSANSGNTIYF
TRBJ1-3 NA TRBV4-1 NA TGCGCCAGCAGCGTCCAGGGCTCCTCTGGAAACACCATATATTTT CASSVQGSSGNTIYF
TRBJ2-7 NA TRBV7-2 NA TGTGCCAGCAGCTTAGATGTATCCTCCTACGAGCAGTACTTC CASSLDVSSYEQYF